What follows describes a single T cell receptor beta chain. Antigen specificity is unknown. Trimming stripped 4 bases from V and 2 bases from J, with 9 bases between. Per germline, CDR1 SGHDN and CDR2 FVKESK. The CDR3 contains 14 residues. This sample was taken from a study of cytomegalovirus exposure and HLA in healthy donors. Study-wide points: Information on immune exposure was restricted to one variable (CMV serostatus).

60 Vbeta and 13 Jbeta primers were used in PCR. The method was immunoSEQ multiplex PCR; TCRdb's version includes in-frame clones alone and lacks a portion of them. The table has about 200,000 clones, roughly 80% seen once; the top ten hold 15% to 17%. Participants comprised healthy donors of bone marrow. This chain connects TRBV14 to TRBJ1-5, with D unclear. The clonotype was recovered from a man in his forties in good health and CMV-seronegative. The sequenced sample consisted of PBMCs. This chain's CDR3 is CASSRRGGNQPQHF. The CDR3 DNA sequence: TGTGCCAGCAGCCGGAGAGGTGGCAATCAGCCCCAGCATTTT.